This TCR beta chain was retrieved from a study of cytomegalovirus exposure and HLA in healthy donors. Findings and limits, study-wide: Associated with HLA alleles at 0.05 false discovery rate in a later analysis were 16,951 TCR beta sequences. TCR beta chains numbering some 160 were designated cytomegalovirus-associated.

Amplification used 60 Vbeta primers and 13 Jbeta primers. Profiled with immunoSEQ multiplex PCR; TCRdb holds only in-frame clones, not every one. The table has 100,000 to 150,000 clones, about 80% seen once; the top ten hold 2.7%. In this sample, this clone turned up once. Its antigen is still unknown. Germline is not matched at one junction end, which may reflect a read error. Additional DNA sequences in this sample encode the identical CDR3. The sequencing sample was made of PBMCs. This clonotype was obtained from a boy aged 2-15 years in good health and CMV-seronegative.

The CDR3 sequence: CASSLDLGRAVGYTF. The CDR3 region has the DNA TGTGCCAGTAGCTTAGATCTGGGCAGGGCGGTCGGCTACACCTTC. This chain links TRBV11-2 with TRBJ1-2, with a possible D match to TRBD1 (5 bases). Germline V gives CDR1 SGHAT, CDR2 FQNNGV. This CDR3 spans 15 amino acids.